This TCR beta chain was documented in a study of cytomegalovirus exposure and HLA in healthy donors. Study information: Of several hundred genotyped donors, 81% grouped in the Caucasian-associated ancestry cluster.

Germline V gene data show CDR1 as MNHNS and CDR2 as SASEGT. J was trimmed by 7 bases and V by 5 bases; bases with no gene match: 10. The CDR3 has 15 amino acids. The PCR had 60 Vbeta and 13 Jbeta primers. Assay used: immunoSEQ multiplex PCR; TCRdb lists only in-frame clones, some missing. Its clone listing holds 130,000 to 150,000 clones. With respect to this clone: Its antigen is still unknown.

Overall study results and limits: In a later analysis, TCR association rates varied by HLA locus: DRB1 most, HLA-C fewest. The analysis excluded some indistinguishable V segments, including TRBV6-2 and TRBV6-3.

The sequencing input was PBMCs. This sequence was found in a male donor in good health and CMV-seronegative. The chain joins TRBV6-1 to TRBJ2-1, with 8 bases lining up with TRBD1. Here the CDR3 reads CASSFGQGVRNEQFF. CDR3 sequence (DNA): TGTGCCAGCAGTTTTGGACAGGGAGTACGGAATGAGCAGTTCTTC.